The clone carrying this T cell receptor beta chain was counted a single time. The antigen is undetermined. The PCR used 60 Vbeta and 13 Jbeta primers. Generated by immunoSEQ multiplex PCR, the TCRdb table keeps only in-frame clones and is missing some. The sample shows 150,000 to 200,000 clones, roughly 75% of them seen only once. The CDR3 extends over 14 amino acids. Germline values: CDR1 MDHEN, CDR2 SYDVKM. The ends lost 6 bases at V and 5 bases at J; junction bases unmatched: 9. The data originate from a study of cytomegalovirus exposure and HLA in healthy donors. Study-wide results and caveats: Associated with HLA alleles at 0.05 false discovery rate in a later analysis were 16,951 TCR beta sequences.

What was sequenced was PBMCs. The TCR comes from a woman aged 40 to 55 in good health and CMV-seropositive. This rearrangement joins TRBV28 to TRBJ2-7; 8 nucleotides match TRBD1. The DNA for the CDR3 is TGTGCCAGCAGGGAGACAGGGGAGTTCAACGAGCAGTACTTC. Protein: CASRETGEFNEQYF.